This T cell receptor (beta chain) emerged from a study of T-cell reconstitution after alpha-beta-depleted transplantation in children (TCRdb year 2016). A note on the overall study: Using TCR repertoire profiling, the study followed T-cell immune reconstitution in a quantitative way in children after TCRalphabeta/CD19-depleted allogeneic hematopoietic cell transplantation.

According to the germline V gene, CDR1 reads ENHRY and CDR2 reads SYGVKD. Including the terminal cysteine and phenylalanine, the CDR3 comprises 14 residues. Only the CDR3 part of the read is kept: 42 bases, read in frame from the first base. V sheds 6 bases and J sheds 4 bases, leaving 12 bases between their ends. The library was built by means of PCR. The listed sequencing device is Illumina HiSeq 2500. TCR library preparation used molecular barcoding, with unique molecular identifiers applied to normalize quantification of the TCRbeta repertoire. TCRdb trimmed public reads at Q25 via fastp, called clones via MiXCR and kept in-frame beta chains. Rows with a matching CDR3 protein are joined into one entry that keeps the most common DNA and genes. The sample data list roughly 350,000 distinct CDR3 sequences, and about 17% of these were observed just once. The ten largest clonotypes hold around 41% of the sample.

As regards this clonotype: What this receptor recognizes is not known. No qualities accompany the bases; no much larger clone lies one base away.

This specimen's treatment or condition label, per the study, means: allogeneic hematopoietic cell transplantation with graft depleted of TCRalphabeta T cells and CD19 B cells. The transplant recipients were children given TCRalphabeta/CD19-depleted allogeneic hematopoietic cell grafts. What the authors observed across the whole study: Over the following months the frequencies of hyperexpanded clones went down, and after one year T-cell counts and TCRbeta diversity were mostly credited to newly produced T cells. The high TCRbeta diversity at day 60 in some patients was ascribed to recipient T cells and intrathymic progenitors that had survived conditioning. The apparently early recovery of alphabetaT-cell counts about two months after transplant reportedly depended on only several hundred rapidly expanded clones that came from non-depleted graft cells.

Rearrangement joined TRBV10-3 to TRBJ2-2; the D gene is possibly TRBD1, with 6 bases matching. The receptor comes from a male patient aged 2-10 years who had a stem cell transplant for acute lymphoblastic leukemia, so the T cells may come from the graft donor. Sequencing used PBMCs, mostly from graft donor cells, obtained 360 days after TCRalphabeta/CD19-depleted stem cell transplant. This receptor has the CDR3 CAIRVTGITGELFF. The nucleotide sequence is given as TGTGCCATCAGAGTAACAGGGATCACCGGGGAGCTGTTTTTT.